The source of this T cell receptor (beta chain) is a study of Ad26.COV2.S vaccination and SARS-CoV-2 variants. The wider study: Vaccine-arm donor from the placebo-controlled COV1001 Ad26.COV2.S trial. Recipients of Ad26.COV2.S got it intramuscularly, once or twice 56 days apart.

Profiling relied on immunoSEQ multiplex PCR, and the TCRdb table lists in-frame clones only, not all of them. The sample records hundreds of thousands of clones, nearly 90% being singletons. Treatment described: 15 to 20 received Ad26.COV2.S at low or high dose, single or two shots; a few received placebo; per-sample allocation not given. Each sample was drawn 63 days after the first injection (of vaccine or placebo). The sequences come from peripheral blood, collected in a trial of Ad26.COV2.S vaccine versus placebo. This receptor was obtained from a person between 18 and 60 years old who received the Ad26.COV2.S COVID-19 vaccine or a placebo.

CDR3 in amino acids: CASSLGGGRFQETQYF. CDR3 DNA sequence: TGTGCCAGCAGCTTAGGGGGCGGGAGGTTCCAAGAGACCCAGTACTTC. This chain links TRBV7-2 with TRBJ2-5, with 8 bases aligning to TRBD2. V lost 1 base and J lost 1; bases outside the gene matches: 5. This CDR3 is built from 16 residues. Germline V gene sequence: CDR1 SGHTA, CDR2 FQGNSA.